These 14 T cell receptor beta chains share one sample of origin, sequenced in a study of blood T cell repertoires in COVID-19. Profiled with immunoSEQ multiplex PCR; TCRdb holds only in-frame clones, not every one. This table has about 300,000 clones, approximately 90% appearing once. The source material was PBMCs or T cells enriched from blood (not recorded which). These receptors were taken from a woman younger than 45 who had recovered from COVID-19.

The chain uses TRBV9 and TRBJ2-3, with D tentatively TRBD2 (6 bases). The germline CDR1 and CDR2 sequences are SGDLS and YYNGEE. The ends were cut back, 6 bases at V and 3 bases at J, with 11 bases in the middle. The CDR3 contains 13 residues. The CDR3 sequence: CASTKEGTDTQYF. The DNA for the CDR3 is TGTGCCAGCACAAAGGAGGGTACAGATACGCAGTATTTT.

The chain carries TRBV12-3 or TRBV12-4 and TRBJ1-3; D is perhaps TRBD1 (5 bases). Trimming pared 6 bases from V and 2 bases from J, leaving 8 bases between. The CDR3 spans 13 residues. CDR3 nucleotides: TGTGCCAGCAGGGGGCCGGCTGGAAACACCATATATTTT. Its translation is CASRGPAGNTIYF.

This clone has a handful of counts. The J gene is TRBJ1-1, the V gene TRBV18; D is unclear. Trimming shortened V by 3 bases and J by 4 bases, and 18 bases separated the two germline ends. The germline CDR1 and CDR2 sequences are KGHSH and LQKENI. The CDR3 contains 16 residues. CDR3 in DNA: TGTGCCAGCTCACCCCCGCGCGCGGGTCGGGGCACTGAAGCTTTCTTT. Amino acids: CASSPPRAGRGTEAFF.

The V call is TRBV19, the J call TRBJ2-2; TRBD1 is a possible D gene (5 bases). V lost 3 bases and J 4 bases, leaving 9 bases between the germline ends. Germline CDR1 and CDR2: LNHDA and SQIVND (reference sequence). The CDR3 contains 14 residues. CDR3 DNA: TGTGCCAGTAGTATCAAGGGGCCCACCGGGGAGCTGTTTTTT. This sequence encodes CASSIKGPTGELFF.

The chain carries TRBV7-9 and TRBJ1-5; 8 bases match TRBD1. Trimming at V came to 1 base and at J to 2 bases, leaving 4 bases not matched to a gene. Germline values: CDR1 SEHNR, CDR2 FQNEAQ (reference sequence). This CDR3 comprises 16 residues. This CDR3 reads CASSLGRGLGNQPQHF. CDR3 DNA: TGTGCCAGCAGCTTAGGCAGGGGGCTAGGCAATCAGCCCCAGCATTTT.

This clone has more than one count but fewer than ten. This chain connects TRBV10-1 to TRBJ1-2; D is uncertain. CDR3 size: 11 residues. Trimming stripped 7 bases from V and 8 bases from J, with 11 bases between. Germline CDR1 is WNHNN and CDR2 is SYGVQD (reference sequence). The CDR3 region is CASMMGGGYTF. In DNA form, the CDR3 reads TGCGCCAGCATGATGGGAGGGGGCTACACCTTC.

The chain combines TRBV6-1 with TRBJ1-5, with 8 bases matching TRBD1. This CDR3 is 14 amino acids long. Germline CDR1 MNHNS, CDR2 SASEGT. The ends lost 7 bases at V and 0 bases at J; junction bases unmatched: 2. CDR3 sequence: CASNGQGSNQPQHF. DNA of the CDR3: TGTGCCAGCAACGGACAGGGTAGCAATCAGCCCCAGCATTTT.

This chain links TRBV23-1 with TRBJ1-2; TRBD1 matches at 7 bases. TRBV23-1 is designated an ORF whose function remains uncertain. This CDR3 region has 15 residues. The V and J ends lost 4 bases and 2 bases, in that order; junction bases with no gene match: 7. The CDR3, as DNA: TGCGCCAGCAGTCTGTCGGACAGGCCGAACTATGGCTACACCTTC. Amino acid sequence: CASSLSDRPNYGYTF.

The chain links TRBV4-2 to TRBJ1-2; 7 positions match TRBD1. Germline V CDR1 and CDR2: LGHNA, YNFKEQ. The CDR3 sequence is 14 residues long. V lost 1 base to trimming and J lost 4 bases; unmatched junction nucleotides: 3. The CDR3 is CASSQAGTAYGYTF. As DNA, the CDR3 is TGTGCCAGCAGCCAAGCCGGGACAGCCTATGGCTACACCTTC.

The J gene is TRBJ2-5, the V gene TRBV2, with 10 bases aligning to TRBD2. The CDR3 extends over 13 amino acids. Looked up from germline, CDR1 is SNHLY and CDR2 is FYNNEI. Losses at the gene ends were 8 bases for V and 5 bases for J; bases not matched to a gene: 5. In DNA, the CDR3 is TGTGCCAGCTCTAGCGGGGGATATGAGACCCAGTACTTC. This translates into CASSSGGYETQYF.

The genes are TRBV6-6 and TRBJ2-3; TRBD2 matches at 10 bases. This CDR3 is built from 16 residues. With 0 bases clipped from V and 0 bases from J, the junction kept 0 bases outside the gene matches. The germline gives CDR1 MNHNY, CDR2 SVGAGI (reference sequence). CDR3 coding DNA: TGTGCCAGCAGTTACTCGGGACTAGCGAGCACAGATACGCAGTATTTT. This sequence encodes CASSYSGLASTDTQYF.

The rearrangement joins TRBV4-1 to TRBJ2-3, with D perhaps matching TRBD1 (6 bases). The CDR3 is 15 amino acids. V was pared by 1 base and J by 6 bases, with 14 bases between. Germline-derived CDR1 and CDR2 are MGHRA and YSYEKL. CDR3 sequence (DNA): TGCGCCAGCAGCCAAGTGACAGGTTTATCTGATACGCAGTATTTT. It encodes CASSQVTGLSDTQYF.

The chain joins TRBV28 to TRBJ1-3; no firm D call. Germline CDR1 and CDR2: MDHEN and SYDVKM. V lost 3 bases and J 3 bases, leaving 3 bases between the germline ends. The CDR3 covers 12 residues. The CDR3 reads CASSLSGNTIYF. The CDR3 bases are TGTGCCAGCAGTTTGAGTGGAAACACCATATATTTT.

This chain's CDR3 is CASRKGQGISGELFF. In DNA, the CDR3 is TGTGCCAGCAGAAAGGGACAGGGGATAAGCGGGGAGCTGTTTTTT. This chain links TRBV6-5 with TRBJ2-2, with 10 bases fitting TRBD1. The CDR3 has 15 amino acids. V lost 6 bases to trimming and J lost 7 bases; unmatched junction nucleotides: 8. The germline CDR1 and CDR2 sequences are MNHEY and SVGAGI.